The 13 T cell receptor beta chains given below trace back to one sample, sequenced in a study of human T cells and chemical hapten exposure. Time point indicated: patch test 1, 2 weeks after DPC sensitization. Treatment indicated: therapeutic diphenylcyclopropenone sensitization with weekly scalp DPC. Each CDR3 protein is one row after TCRdb ran MiXCR on the RACE reads. The table shows a few hundred thousand distinct CDR3 sequences, with 4.8% occurring only once. The sequencing used whole blood, collected in connection with sensitization to the hapten diphenylcyclopropenone (DPC). The receptors were sampled from a woman in her fifties or sixties with alopecia areata. Some clones in this sample may be carry-over from other donors' samples.

This clonotype has a count of ten or more. V gene TRBV5-6 combines with J gene TRBJ2-3, with TRBD1 matching over 7 bases. V shed 2 bases, J shed 4 bases, and the junction held 4 bases outside the gene matches. The CDR3 runs to 14 residues. Germline V CDR1 and CDR2: SGHDT, YYEEEE. The CDR3 nucleotides are TGTGCCAGCAGCTTTCCAGGGGGTCCAGATACGCAGTATTTT. Protein product: CASSFPGGPDTQYF.

At least ten counts were recorded for this clonotype. The rearrangement uses TRBV18 and TRBJ1-1; weak D call: TRBD1 (5 bases). Per the germline V gene, CDR1 is KGHSH and CDR2 is LQKENI. Trimming pared 3 bases from V and 1 base from J, leaving 12 bases between. The CDR3 sequence is 15 residues long. The CDR3 region is CASSPPRVGNTEAFF. CDR3 in DNA: TGTGCCAGCTCACCCCCCAGGGTTGGGAACACTGAAGCTTTCTTT.

This clonotype was counted ten times or more. The V call is TRBV5-1, the J call TRBJ2-1; 9 positions agree with TRBD2. The CDR3 totals 15 residues. V was pared by 2 bases and J by 8 bases, with 8 bases of the junction left unmatched. Germline values: CDR1 SGHRS, CDR2 YFSETQ. DNA for the CDR3: TGCGCCAGCAGCTTTGGGCTAGCGGGAAGCGATGAGCAGTTCTTC. As protein: CASSFGLAGSDEQFF. The variable domain in full, completed from reference TRBV5-1 and TRBJ2-1, reads KAGVTQTPRYLIKTRGQQVTLSCSPISGHRSVSWYQQTPGQGLQFLFEYFSETQRNKGNFPGRFSGRQFSNSRSEMNVSTLELGDSALYLCASSFGLAGSDEQFFGPGTRLTVL.

This clonotype was counted ten times or more. This chain connects TRBV29-1 to TRBJ1-5; D gene uncertain. This CDR3 has 14 amino acids. Per germline, CDR1 SQVTM and CDR2 ANQGSEA. Deletions cut 5 bases from V and 0 bases from J, with 11 bases between. In DNA, the CDR3 is TGCAGCGTTCGGACGGATAATAGCAATCAGCCCCAGCATTTT. This translates into CSVRTDNSNQPQHF.

The chain combines TRBV24-1 with TRBJ2-1, with 12 bases aligning to TRBD2. Per the germline V gene, CDR1 is KGHDR and CDR2 is SFDVKD. There are 18 residues in the CDR3. The trim removed 6 bases at V and 4 bases at J, leaving 12 bases unmatched. The DNA of the CDR3 is TGTGCCACCAGTCCCTCCCATACCGGGACTAGCGGGTACAATGAGCAGTTCTTC. This encodes CATSPSHTGTSGYNEQFF.

The CDR3: CASSESGQGSYNEQFF. CDR3 nucleotide sequence: TGTGCCAGCAGTGAATCTGGACAGGGTTCTTACAATGAGCAGTTCTTC. The chain combines TRBV2 with TRBJ2-1; 8 nucleotides align to TRBD1. V gave up 2 bases and J gave up 4 bases; unmatched junction bases: 7. Germline CDR1 is SNHLY and CDR2 is FYNNEI. The CDR3 has 16 residues.

This clonotype has ten or more counts. The chain has TRBV29-1 and TRBJ1-1; no clear D. Trimming removed 4 bases from V and 8 bases from J, with 17 bases in between. The CDR3 is 13 amino acids. Germline V lookup: CDR1 SQVTM, CDR2 ANQGSEA. CDR3 sequence: CSVGGLQLREAFF. The CDR3 coding sequence is TGCAGCGTTGGTGGACTGCAGCTAAGGGAAGCTTTCTTT. Based on the CDR3 plus reference TRBV29-1 and TRBJ1-1, the full variable domain is SAVISQKPSRDICQRGTSLTIQCQVDSQVTMMFWYRQQPGQSLTLIATANQGSEATYESGFVIDKFPISRPNLTFSTLTVSNMSPEDSSIYLCSVGGLQLREAFFGQGTRLTVV.

In regard to this clonotype: This clone may be a read error of a much larger clone one base away. The rearrangement links TRBV5-4 to TRBJ2-7; 7 nucleotides agree with TRBD1. Germline V gene lookup returns CDR1 SGHNT and CDR2 YYREEE (reference sequence). There are 13 residues in the CDR3. The J segment lost 3 bases and the V segment lost 2 bases, leaving 2 bases of the junction unmatched. DNA for the CDR3: TGTGCCAGCAGCTTCGACAGGGACTACGAGCAGTACTTC. Its protein product is CASSFDRDYEQYF. Based on the CDR3 plus reference TRBV5-4 and TRBJ2-7, the full variable domain is ETGVTQSPTHLIKTRGQQVTLRCSSQSGHNTVSWYQQALGQGPQFIFQYYREEENGRGNFPPRFSGLQFPNYSSELNVNALELDDSALYLCASSFDRDYEQYFGPGTRLTVT.

This clonotype was seen repeatedly, ten times or more. This chain uses TRBV2 with TRBJ1-6; 7 bases align to TRBD1. Germline V gene sequence: CDR1 SNHLY, CDR2 FYNNEI. Trimming took 4 bases from V and 7 from J; bases not matched to a gene: 4. The CDR3 spans 14 residues. The CDR3 region is CASSGTGPNSPLHF. Written as DNA, the CDR3 is TGTGCCAGCAGTGGGACAGGACCCAATTCACCCCTCCACTTT.

This clonotype was found many times. The V call is TRBV29-1, the J call TRBJ1-1; D is unclear. The CDR3 extends over 13 amino acids. Trimming cost V 0 bases and J 3 bases, with 8 bases left between them. Germline V CDR1 and CDR2: SQVTM, ANQGSEA. The CDR3 sequence: CSVEDWTYTEAFF. In DNA, the CDR3 is TGCAGCGTTGAAGATTGGACCTACACTGAAGCTTTCTTT.

Ten or more counts support this clonotype. The chain has TRBV6-2 or TRBV6-3 and TRBJ1-5; perhaps TRBD1 as D (5 bases). V was clipped by 4 bases and J by 7 bases, with 14 bases between them. CDR3 length equals 14 residues. Germline V gives CDR1 MNHEY, CDR2 SVGEGT. Here the CDR3 DNA reads TGTGCCAGCAGTTGGTCCACGTGGGGCCAGCCCCAGCATTTT. This gives the protein CASSWSTWGQPQHF.

The chain uses TRBV7-2 and TRBJ2-1; possibly TRBD2 for D (6 bases). V lost 5 bases, J lost 5 bases, and 10 bases lay in between. Germline-derived CDR1 and CDR2 are SGHTA and FQGNSA. This CDR3 has 13 residues. The CDR3 protein is CASSPRLDNEQFF. CDR3 sequence (DNA): TGTGCCAGCAGCCCCCGACTAGACAATGAGCAGTTCTTC. The whole variable domain, filled in from reference TRBV7-2 and TRBJ2-1, reads GAGVSQSPSNKVTEKGKDVELRCDPISGHTALYWYRQSLGQGLEFLIYFQGNSAPDKSGLPSDRFSAERTGGSVSTLTIQRTQQEDSAVYLCASSPRLDNEQFFGPGTRLTVL.

This clonotype was seen a handful of times. V and J are TRBV12-3 or TRBV12-4 and TRBJ2-2, with D possibly called TRBD1 or TRBD2 (6 bases each). Trimming removed 3 bases at V and 5 bases at J, with 10 bases between. The CDR3 contains 14 residues. CDR3 region: CASSFGGWTGELFF. The CDR3 DNA is TGTGCCAGCAGTTTCGGGGGCTGGACCGGGGAGCTGTTTTTT.